This is a list of T cell receptor beta chains from one sample in a study of vaccination and CD4 T cells after COVID-19. TCRdb ran MiXCR on the PCR reads and lists one entry per CDR3 protein. The sample carries some 20,000 distinct CDR3 sequences, over 45% recorded once. The specimen was CD4+ T cells from blood, collected after SARS-CoV-2 vaccination. The receptor set was obtained from a human donor who had recovered from COVID-19. CDR3s include the opening cysteine and the closing phenylalanine or tryptophan. The order of the fields is CDR3 DNA, CDR3 protein, clone size, V gene, J gene, D gene. D genes are given only for firm matches. The listing skips clone size in some rows; elsewhere it reads once, few, many or a size class.

CDR3 DNA: TGTGCCAGCAACAACCGTGGGGGAGGACTGCCAGAGACCCAGTACTTC; CDR3 protein: CASNNRGGGLPETQYF; clone size: few; V gene: TRBV6-2/TRBV6-3; J gene: TRBJ2-5; D gene: -
CDR3 DNA: TGTGCCAGTAGTGCCGGGGACAGGGGAAACTATGGCTACACCTTC; CDR3 protein: CASSAGDRGNYGYTF; clone size: -; V gene: TRBV19; J gene: TRBJ1-2; D gene: TRBD1
CDR3 DNA: TGTGCCAGCAGCCGGAGGAGTGACTACGAGCAGTACTTC; CDR3 protein: CASSRRSDYEQYF; clone size: -; V gene: TRBV5-4; J gene: TRBJ2-7; D gene: -
CDR3 DNA: TGTGCCAGCAGTGTTTTGACAGGGGGCCTTTACGAGCAGTACTTC; CDR3 protein: CASSVLTGGLYEQYF; clone size: few; V gene: TRBV6-1; J gene: TRBJ2-7; D gene: TRBD1
CDR3 DNA: TGTGCCAGTAAGGCAGGCATGGGAGCGGGAGTCCTCAATGAGCAGTTCTTC; CDR3 protein: CASKAGMGAGVLNEQFF; clone size: -; V gene: TRBV27; J gene: TRBJ2-1; D gene: TRBD2
CDR3 DNA: TGCAGTGCTTCAAAAACGAAGGCTAGCGGGAGCTTATCCTACAATGAGCAGTTCTTC; CDR3 protein: CSASKTKASGSLSYNEQFF; clone size: -; V gene: TRBV20-1; J gene: TRBJ2-1; D gene: TRBD2
CDR3 DNA: TGTGCCAGCAGCCAAGCGGGAGCGGTGCATGAGCAGTTCTTC; CDR3 protein: CASSQAGAVHEQFF; clone size: -; V gene: TRBV14; J gene: TRBJ2-1; D gene: -
CDR3 DNA: TGTGCCACCAGTGGTACAGCGGGAGGGCTGGCCATCAGTTCCGGGGAGCTGTTTTTT; CDR3 protein: CATSGTAGGLAISSGELFF; clone size: -; V gene: TRBV24-1; J gene: TRBJ2-2; D gene: TRBD2
CDR3 DNA: TGTGCCAGCAGCTTTCAGGGTCGACCTTATGGGGATTATGGCTACACCTTC; CDR3 protein: CASSFQGRPYGDYGYTF; clone size: few; V gene: TRBV7-8; J gene: TRBJ1-2; D gene: -
CDR3 DNA: TGCAGTGCTAGGGGCACCACTAGCGGGAGGCTATACAATGAGCAGTTCTTC; CDR3 protein: CSARGTTSGRLYNEQFF; clone size: -; V gene: TRBV20-1; J gene: TRBJ2-1; D gene: TRBD2
CDR3 DNA: TGCGCCAGCAGCCAAGTCTCCAGGTCCTACGAGCAGTACTTC; CDR3 protein: CASSQVSRSYEQYF; clone size: once; V gene: TRBV4-1; J gene: TRBJ2-7; D gene: -
CDR3 DNA: TGCAGTGCTAGGGATCCGCTCAGGGGCATCTCCTACAATGAGCAGTTCTTC; CDR3 protein: CSARDPLRGISYNEQFF; clone size: -; V gene: TRBV20-1; J gene: TRBJ2-1; D gene: -
CDR3 DNA: TGCAGTGCTCCCCGGAGAACGACTAGCGGACGATACGAGCAGTACTTC; CDR3 protein: CSAPRRTTSGRYEQYF; clone size: few; V gene: TRBV20-1; J gene: TRBJ2-7; D gene: TRBD2
CDR3 DNA: TGTGCCAGCAGTCGCCCCAAACAGAACAGGGAACAAGAGACCCAGTACTTC; CDR3 protein: CASSRPKQNREQETQYF; clone size: -; V gene: TRBV28; J gene: TRBJ2-5; D gene: -
CDR3 DNA: TGCAGCGTTGAAGTAGCGGGCACCACAGATACGCAGTATTTT; CDR3 protein: CSVEVAGTTDTQYF; clone size: few; V gene: TRBV29-1; J gene: TRBJ2-3; D gene: TRBD2
CDR3 DNA: TGCAGTGCTTCCGGGACTAGCACCGGGGAGCTGTTTTTT; CDR3 protein: CSASGTSTGELFF; clone size: -; V gene: TRBV20-1; J gene: TRBJ2-2; D gene: TRBD2
CDR3 DNA: TGCAGTGCTAGTCACCAATCCGGGAACATTCGCACAGATACGCAGTATTTT; CDR3 protein: CSASHQSGNIRTDTQYF; clone size: few; V gene: TRBV20-1; J gene: TRBJ2-3; D gene: -
CDR3 DNA: TGTGCCAGCAGCTTAACCTATAGGGACGAATCGGATACGCAGTATTTT; CDR3 protein: CASSLTYRDESDTQYF; clone size: -; V gene: TRBV7-3; J gene: TRBJ2-3; D gene: -
CDR3 DNA: TGTGCCAGCAGCTTAGCCCTTACAGGGGGAAGCAATCAGCCCCAGCATTTT; CDR3 protein: CASSLALTGGSNQPQHF; clone size: -; V gene: TRBV7-2; J gene: TRBJ1-5; D gene: TRBD1
CDR3 DNA: TGCAGTGCTAAACAGGGGCATCAGCCCCAGCATTTT; CDR3 protein: CSAKQGHQPQHF; clone size: few; V gene: TRBV20-1; J gene: TRBJ1-5; D gene: TRBD1
CDR3 DNA: TGTGCCAGCCGACTAGCGGGACCCCTAGAGACCCAGTACTTC; CDR3 protein: CASRLAGPLETQYF; clone size: few; V gene: TRBV27; J gene: TRBJ2-5; D gene: TRBD2
CDR3 DNA: TGTGCCAGCAGTGAAGGCGGTGCGGGGGAAAAACTGTTTTTT; CDR3 protein: CASSEGGAGEKLFF; clone size: -; V gene: TRBV6-1; J gene: TRBJ1-4; D gene: -
CDR3 DNA: TGTGCCAGCAGAGATGACGGATACGAGCAGTACTTC; CDR3 protein: CASRDDGYEQYF; clone size: -; V gene: TRBV7-2; J gene: TRBJ2-7; D gene: -
CDR3 DNA: TGTGCCACCAGCAGAGCAGCGAACACTGAAGCTTTCTTT; CDR3 protein: CATSRAANTEAFF; clone size: -; V gene: TRBV15; J gene: TRBJ1-1; D gene: -
CDR3 DNA: TGTGCCACCAAGCTCGGGGGACAGGGGGCAGATACGCAGTATTTT; CDR3 protein: CATKLGGQGADTQYF; clone size: few; V gene: TRBV15; J gene: TRBJ2-3; D gene: TRBD1
CDR3 DNA: TGTGCCAGCAGTAACAGCCACGAGCAGTACTTC; CDR3 protein: CASSNSHEQYF; clone size: -; V gene: TRBV6-1; J gene: TRBJ2-7; D gene: -
CDR3 DNA: TGTGCCAGCAGAGGGCAGGAAGGGGTCTATGGCTACACCTTC; CDR3 protein: CASRGQEGVYGYTF; clone size: -; V gene: TRBV27; J gene: TRBJ1-2; D gene: -